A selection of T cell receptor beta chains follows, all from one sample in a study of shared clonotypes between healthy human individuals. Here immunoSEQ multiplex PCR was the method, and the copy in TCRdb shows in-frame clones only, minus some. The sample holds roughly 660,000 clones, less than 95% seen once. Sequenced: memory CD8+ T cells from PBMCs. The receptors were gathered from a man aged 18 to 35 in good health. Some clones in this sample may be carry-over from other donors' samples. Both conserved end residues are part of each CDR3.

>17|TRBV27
CASSLLWGTVNTDTQYF
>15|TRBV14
CASRPTGLWSYGYTF
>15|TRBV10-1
CASSVVSGGTDTQYF
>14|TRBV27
CASSLLREEQPQHF
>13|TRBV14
CASSQADSYGYTF
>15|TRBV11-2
CASSFGTSGGETQYF
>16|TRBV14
CASSQHRQGGGNTIYF
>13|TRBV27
CASRKRGDTSAFF
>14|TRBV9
CASSAGQGASPLHF
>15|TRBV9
CASSVATGQNYGYTF
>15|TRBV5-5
CASSFGRGLGNTIYF
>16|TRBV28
CASSFRTDLSNNEQFF
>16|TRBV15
CATSRGPWDEEETQYF
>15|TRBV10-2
CASSPRHPPPQPQHF
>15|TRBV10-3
CAIRVDGRGGDEQYF
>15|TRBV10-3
CAISESTGRGYEQYF
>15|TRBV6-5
CASSYSSLPGNTIYF
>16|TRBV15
CATSRGEGALNQPQHF
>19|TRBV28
CASQITAGGHFYSIDTQYF
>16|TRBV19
CASSIWGLAGRDTQYF
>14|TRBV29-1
CSGMLGANLDTQYF
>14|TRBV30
CAWAQQGFNQPQHF
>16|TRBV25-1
CASRGLAGRSSYEQYF
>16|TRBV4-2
CASSQDRTSGNYEQYF
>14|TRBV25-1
CASSEDGLREKLFF
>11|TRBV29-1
CSVDAGNTIYF
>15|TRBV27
CASSLSVEGTTEAFF
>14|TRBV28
CASSPSGLSYEQYF
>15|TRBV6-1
CASSELAGSSYEQYF
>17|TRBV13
CASSLVSAGESKNIQYF
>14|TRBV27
CASSLGDKSYEQYF
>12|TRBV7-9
CAAAQGNQPQHF
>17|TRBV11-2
CASSLILAGGPLNEQFF
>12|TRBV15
CATSGGVYGYTF
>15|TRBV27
CASSPYAGGLTEAFF
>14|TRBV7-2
CASSPTRTYNEQFF
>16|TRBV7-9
CASSSGRGVETYGYTF
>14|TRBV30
CAWGPGTGGHEQFF
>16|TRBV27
CASSLSKWPGSYGYTF
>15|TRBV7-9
CASSLRQGGRETQYF
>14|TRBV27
CASSFRVQGQPQHF
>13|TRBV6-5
CASSQGRGTEAFF
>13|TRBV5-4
CASSLARNNEQFF
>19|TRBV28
CASSLGIVTSTGLMETQYF
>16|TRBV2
CASRGRSGRASYEQYF